This T cell receptor beta chain was captured by sequencing in a study of PD-1 blockade in classical Hodgkin lymphoma. Study information: The patients were dosed with nivolumab 3 mg/kg, infused intravenously every 2 weeks.

Sequenced by immunoSEQ multiplex PCR; TCRdb stores in-frame clones only, minus some. The data hold 15,000 to 20,000 clones, with about 81% observed a single time. Relapse was seen in all patients after autologous stem cell transplantation, and brentuximab vedotin exposure was variable. A few counts support this clone. Its antigen is not known. Findings and limits, study-wide: Reported baseline diversity: healthy donors highest, relapsed/refractory patients lowest. Diversity similar to that of newly diagnosed patients was seen at baseline in complete responders. TCR diversity in CD4+, not CD8+, cells rose significantly by C4D1.

CDR3 length: 14 amino acids. The germline gives CDR1 MNHEY, CDR2 SMNVEV (reference sequence). Trimming took off 4 bases at V and 8 bases at J, with 14 bases between the two ends. The chain is built from TRBV27 and TRBJ1-4, with D possibly being TRBD1 (6 bases). The specimen comprised peripheral blood mononuclear cells (PBMCs), sampled at baseline. This clonotype was sampled from a human donor with classical Hodgkin lymphoma. In nucleotides, the CDR3 is TGTGCCAGCAGTTCCCTGGCAGGGGCCGAAAAACTGTTTTTT. As protein: CASSSLAGAEKLFF.